This TCR beta chain stems from a study of T cell responses to AZD1222 COVID-19 vaccine. Study conclusions and caveats: Nearly half of the spike-specific TCRs reportedly recognize variant regions that carry no mutations. Only five or six AZD1222 recipients were seropositive at baseline.

There are 14 residues in the CDR3. The V end was cut by 1 base, the J end by 4 bases, with 9 bases between. Germline V gene lookup returns CDR1 LGHDT and CDR2 YNNKEL (reference sequence). On this clone: Its antigen is undetermined.

Only in-frame clones appear in the TCRdb table, and some are missing; sequencing was by immunoSEQ multiplex PCR. Of tens of thousands of clones detected, 90% appear once; the ten largest clones hold 37%. The specimen comprised peripheral blood, sampled 28 days after the second AZD1222 dose. This receptor was identified in an adult who received the AZD1222 COVID-19 vaccine. The chain employs TRBV3-1 (or the pseudogene TRBV3-2) and TRBJ2-3; D gene ambiguous. CDR3 bases: TGTGCCAGCAGCCAAGCCGGGCCGGCAGATACGCAGTATTTT. Its translation is CASSQAGPADTQYF.